The source of this T cell receptor beta chain is a study of cytomegalovirus exposure and HLA in healthy donors. The primer mix had 60 Vbeta and 13 Jbeta primers. The method was immunoSEQ multiplex PCR; TCRdb's version includes in-frame clones alone and lacks a portion of them. Here the sample spans roughly 110,000 clones, 65% to 80% being singletons. Trimming removed 5 bases from V and 8 bases from J; junction bases left unmatched: 4. CDR3 size: 14 residues. Germline CDR1 and CDR2: MNHEY and SMNVEV (reference sequence). The receptor comes from a female donor in good health and CMV-seronegative. The sequenced material came from PBMCs. This chain uses TRBV27 with TRBJ1-6, with 9 positions matching TRBD1. The CDR3: CASSPGTGYSPLHF. CDR3 DNA sequence: TGTGCCAGCAGTCCCGGGACAGGGTATTCACCCCTCCACTTT.